The clone carrying this T cell receptor beta chain was seen a handful of times. As yet, its antigen is unknown. This sample was included in a study of T-cell memory formation after mild COVID-19. Across the whole study: Largely, the TCR clusters proved donor specific. Study-wide results and caveats: Contracting CD4+ clones sat mainly in CM and EM; CD8+ in EMRA.

The V and J ends lost 2 bases and 1 base respectively, with 4 bases between them. The CDR3 runs to 12 residues. Germline V lookup: CDR1 SQVTM, CDR2 ANQGSEA. TCRdb re-called the 5' RACE reads with MiXCR, one entry per CDR3 protein. The sample lists 300,000 to 400,000 distinct CDR3 sequences; 28% were seen once. Sequences were obtained from PBMCs or a T cell subset sorted from them (not recorded which). The chain links TRBV29-1 to TRBJ2-3; no reliable D call. This clonotype was sampled from an adult woman who had mild COVID-19 (a few samples of this study predate the infection). Cell type and time point are not known. The CDR3 protein is CSVERGTDTQYF. CDR3 sequence (DNA): TGCAGCGTTGAACGGGGCACAGATACGCAGTATTTT.